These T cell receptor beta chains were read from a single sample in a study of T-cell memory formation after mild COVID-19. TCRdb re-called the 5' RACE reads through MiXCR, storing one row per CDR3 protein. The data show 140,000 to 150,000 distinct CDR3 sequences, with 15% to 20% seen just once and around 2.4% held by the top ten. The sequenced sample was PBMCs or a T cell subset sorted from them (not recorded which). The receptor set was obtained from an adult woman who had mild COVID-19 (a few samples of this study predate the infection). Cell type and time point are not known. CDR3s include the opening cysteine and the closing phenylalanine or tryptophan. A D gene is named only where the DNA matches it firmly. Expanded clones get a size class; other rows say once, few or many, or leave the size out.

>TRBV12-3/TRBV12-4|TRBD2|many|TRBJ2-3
TGTGCCAGCAGTTTTAGCGGGGGAACAGATACGCAGTATTTT
CASSFSGGTDTQYF
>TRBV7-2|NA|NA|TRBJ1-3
TGTGCCAGCAGCTTACGGTCCGGCGTTAGCGGCTCTGGAAACACCATATATTTT
CASSLRSGVSGSGNTIYF
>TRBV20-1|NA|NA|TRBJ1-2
TGCAGTGCTACCGGACACCGCTATGGCTACACCTTC
CSATGHRYGYTF
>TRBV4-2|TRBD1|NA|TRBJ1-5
TGTGCCAGCAGTGGACAGGGATGGGCCCAGCCCCAGCATTTT
CASSGQGWAQPQHF
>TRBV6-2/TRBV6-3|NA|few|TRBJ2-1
TGTGCCAGCAGGCCCCTGGCGGCCTACAATGAGCAGTTCTTC
CASRPLAAYNEQFF
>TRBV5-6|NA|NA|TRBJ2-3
TGTGCCAGCAGCTTGTTAGCGGAGGGGACAGATACGCAGTATTTT
CASSLLAEGTDTQYF
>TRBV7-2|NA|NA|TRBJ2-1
TGTGCCAGCAGCTTAGCAGTGGGTCCCCGGTACAATGAGCAGTTCTTC
CASSLAVGPRYNEQFF
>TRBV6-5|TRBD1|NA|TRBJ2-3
TGTGCCAGTAAGGTTCAGGGGGTAGATACGCAGTATTTT
CASKVQGVDTQYF
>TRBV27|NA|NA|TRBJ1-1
TGTGCCAGCAGTTACGGGGGGCGCGGCGTCCCTGAAGCTTTCTTT
CASSYGGRGVPEAFF
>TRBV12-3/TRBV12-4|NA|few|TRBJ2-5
TGTGCCAGCAGCCCAACCCCCCCGAAAGAGACCCAGTACTTC
CASSPTPPKETQYF
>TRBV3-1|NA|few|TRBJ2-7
TGTGCCAGCAGCCAAGGAACCTACGAGCAGTACTTC
CASSQGTYEQYF
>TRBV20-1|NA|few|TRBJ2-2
TGCAGTGCAACACGTGGGACGTGGAAGAACACCGGGGAGCTGTTTTTT
CSATRGTWKNTGELFF
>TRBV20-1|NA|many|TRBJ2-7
TGCAGTGCTACCCCTAGACGACCGGAGGGCTACGAGCAGTACTTC
CSATPRRPEGYEQYF
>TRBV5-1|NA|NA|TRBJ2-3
TGCGCCAGCAGCATGGACCGACGCACAGATACGCAGTATTTT
CASSMDRRTDTQYF
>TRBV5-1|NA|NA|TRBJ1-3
TGCGCCAGCAGCTTGGGGAGTTTCTCTGGAAACACCATATATTTT
CASSLGSFSGNTIYF
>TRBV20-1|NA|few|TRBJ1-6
TGCAGTGCTAGTACCCCGGGACTGACGAATTCACCCCTCCACTTT
CSASTPGLTNSPLHF
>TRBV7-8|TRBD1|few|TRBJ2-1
TGTGCCAGCAGCCCATTTCGACAGGGCGGTGAGCAGTTCTTC
CASSPFRQGGEQFF
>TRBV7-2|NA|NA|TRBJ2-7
TGTGCCAGCAGCTTGGGACCAGGAGCCTACGAGCAGTACTTC
CASSLGPGAYEQYF
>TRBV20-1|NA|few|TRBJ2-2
TGCAGTGCTAGAGATGGGCTAGCGAACACCGGGGAGCTGTTTTTT
CSARDGLANTGELFF
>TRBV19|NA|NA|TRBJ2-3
TGTGCCAGTACAAAACGCCGAAGCACAGATACGCAGTATTTT
CASTKRRSTDTQYF
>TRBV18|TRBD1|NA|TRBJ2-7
TGTGCCAGCTCCGGACAGGGTGGCCACGAGCAGTACTTC
CASSGQGGHEQYF
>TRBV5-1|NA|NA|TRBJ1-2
TGCGCCAGCAGCCCCAAAAGTGAATCCTATGGCTACACCTTC
CASSPKSESYGYTF
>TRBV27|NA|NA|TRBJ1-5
TGTGCCAGCAGTGTGGTTGCGGGCCAGCCCCAGCATTTT
CASSVVAGQPQHF
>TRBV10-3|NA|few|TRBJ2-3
TGTGCCATCAGTGAGAGGGAGCATACGCAGTATTTT
CAISEREHTQYF
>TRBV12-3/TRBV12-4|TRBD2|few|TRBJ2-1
TGTGCCAGCAGTGCAGCGGGAGAGCAGTTCTTC
CASSAAGEQFF
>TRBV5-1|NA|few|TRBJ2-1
TGCGCCAGCATTTCAACGGGAACGAATGAGCAGTTCTTC
CASISTGTNEQFF
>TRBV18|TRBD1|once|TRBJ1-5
TGTGCCAGCTCACCAGGTTTTATCGGACAGGGGCCCGTATATGGCAATCAGCCCCAGCATTTT
CASSPGFIGQGPVYGNQPQHF
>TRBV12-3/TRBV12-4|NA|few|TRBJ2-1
TGTGCCAGCAGTCTTCACAGGATACACAATGAGCAGTTCTTC
CASSLHRIHNEQFF
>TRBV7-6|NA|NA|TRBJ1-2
TGTGCCAGCAGCCACTTCGTTGGGACGGCCTATGGCTACACCTTC
CASSHFVGTAYGYTF
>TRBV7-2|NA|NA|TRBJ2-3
TGTGCCAGCAGCTTAAATGGTGGGGATGTGGTGTATTTT
CASSLNGGDVVYF
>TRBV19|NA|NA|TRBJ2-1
TGTGCCAGTAGTCTTCAAGACTTATACAATGAGCAGTTCTTC
CASSLQDLYNEQFF
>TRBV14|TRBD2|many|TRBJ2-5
TGTGCCAGCAGCCTAGGACTAGCGGGATCAGAGACCCAGTACTTC
CASSLGLAGSETQYF
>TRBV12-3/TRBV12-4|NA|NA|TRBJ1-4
TGTGCCAGCAGCCTTAACCGACCCGCGCTTGGCGAAAAACTGTTTTTT
CASSLNRPALGEKLFF
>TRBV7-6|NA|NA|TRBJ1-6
TGTGCCACCCAGCTACTCGACGGGAATTTACCCCTCCACTTT
CATQLLDGNLPLHF
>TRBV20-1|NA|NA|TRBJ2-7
TGCAGTGCTAGGTATGGGGAGTACGGTCGGAGCGGTTCCTACGAGCAGTACTTC
CSARYGEYGRSGSYEQYF
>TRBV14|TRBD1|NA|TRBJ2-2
TGTGCCAGCAGCCAAGCAGGGGGCTTGAACACCGGGGAGCTGTTTTTT
CASSQAGGLNTGELFF
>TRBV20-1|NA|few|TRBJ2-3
TGCAGTGCCAGCCCGGGTCCAAGCACAGATACGCAGTATTTT
CSASPGPSTDTQYF
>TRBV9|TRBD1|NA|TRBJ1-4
TGTGCCAGCAGCGTAGCCACAGGGGAGAATGAAAAACTGTTTTTT
CASSVATGENEKLFF
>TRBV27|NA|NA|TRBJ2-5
TGTGCCAGCAGTTTATCTTTGGTGGCGGAGACCCAGTACTTC
CASSLSLVAETQYF
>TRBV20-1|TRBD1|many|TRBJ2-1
TGCAGTGCAACAGAGAGGGGGCGGTTGGACAATGAGCAGTTCTTC
CSATERGRLDNEQFF
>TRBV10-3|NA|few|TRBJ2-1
TGTGCCATCAGTGAGGGCGGGTATGAGCAGTTCTTC
CAISEGGYEQFF
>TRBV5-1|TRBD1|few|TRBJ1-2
TGCGCCAGCAGCCCCCGCCCCCCGGGACAGGGGCTCAGTGGCTACACCTTC
CASSPRPPGQGLSGYTF
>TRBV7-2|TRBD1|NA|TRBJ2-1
TGTGCCAGCAGCTTAGGACAGGGGGATGAGCAGTTCTTC
CASSLGQGDEQFF
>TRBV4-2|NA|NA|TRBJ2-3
TGTGCCAGCAGCCAAGAAGGGACAGATACGCAGTATTTT
CASSQEGTDTQYF
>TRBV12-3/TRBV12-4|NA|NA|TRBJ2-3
TGTGCCAGCAGAATGAGGAGCACAGATACGCAGTATTTT
CASRMRSTDTQYF
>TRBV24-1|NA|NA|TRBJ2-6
TGTGCCACCGGGGCCGAGGCTGGGGCCAACGTCCTGACTTTC
CATGAEAGANVLTF
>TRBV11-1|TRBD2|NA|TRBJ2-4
TGTGCCAGCAGCTTATCGCCTAGCGGGAAGTCCGCTGTGTACTTC
CASSLSPSGKSAVYF
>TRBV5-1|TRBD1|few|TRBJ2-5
TGCGCCAGCAGCGTGTACAGGGGGCAAGAGACCCAGTACTTC
CASSVYRGQETQYF
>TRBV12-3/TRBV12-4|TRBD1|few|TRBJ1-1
TGTGCCAGCAGATCCGGGACAGGGGGCGTGAACACTGAAGCTTTCTTT
CASRSGTGGVNTEAFF
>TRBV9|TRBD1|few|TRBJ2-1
TGTGCCAGCAGCGTCGAGACGGGTGGGGGGACAGGGGTCGATGAGCAGTTCTTC
CASSVETGGGTGVDEQFF
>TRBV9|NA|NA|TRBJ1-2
TGTGCCAGCAGCCCCTCCCAAGGTGGCTACACCTTC
CASSPSQGGYTF
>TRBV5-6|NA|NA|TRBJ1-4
TGTGCCAGCAGCTTGACAGGGACGGGGCATGAAAAACTGTTTTTT
CASSLTGTGHEKLFF
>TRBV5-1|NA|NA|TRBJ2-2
TGCGCCAGCAGCTTGGACAGGGAGACCGGGGAGCTGTTTTTT
CASSLDRETGELFF
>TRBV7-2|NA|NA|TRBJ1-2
TGTGCCAGCAGCTTAGGTGCCGCCGGAGGGTCTCTCTATGGCTACACCTTC
CASSLGAAGGSLYGYTF
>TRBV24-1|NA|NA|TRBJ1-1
TGTGCCACCGAAGACGGGGGACTGAACACTGAAGCTTTCTTT
CATEDGGLNTEAFF
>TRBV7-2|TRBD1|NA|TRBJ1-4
TGTGCCAGCAGCCCACAACAGGGGGTGGGCGAAAAACTGTTTTTT
CASSPQQGVGEKLFF
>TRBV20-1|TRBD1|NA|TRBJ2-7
TGCAGTGCTAGGGACAGGGGCAATGGAATGTACGAGCAGTACTTC
CSARDRGNGMYEQYF